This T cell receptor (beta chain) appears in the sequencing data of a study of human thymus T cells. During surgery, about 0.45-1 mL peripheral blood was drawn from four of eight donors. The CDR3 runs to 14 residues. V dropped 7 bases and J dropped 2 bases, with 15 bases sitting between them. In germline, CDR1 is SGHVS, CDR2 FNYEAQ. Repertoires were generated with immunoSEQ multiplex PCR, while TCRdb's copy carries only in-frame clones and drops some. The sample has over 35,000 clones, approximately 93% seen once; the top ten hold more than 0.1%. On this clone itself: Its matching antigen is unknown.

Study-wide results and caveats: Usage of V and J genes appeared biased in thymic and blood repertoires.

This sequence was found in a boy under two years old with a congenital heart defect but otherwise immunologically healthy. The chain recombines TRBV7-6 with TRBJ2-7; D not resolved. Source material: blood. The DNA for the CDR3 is TGTGCCAGCACTCCCGGGTCTCTTACCTACGAGCAGTACTTC. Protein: CASTPGSLTYEQYF. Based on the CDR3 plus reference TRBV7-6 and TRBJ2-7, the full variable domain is GAGVSQSPRYKVTKRGQDVALRCDPISGHVSLYWYRQALGQGPEFLTYFNYEAQQDKSGLPNDRFSAERPEGSISTLTIQRTEQRDSAMYRCASTPGSLTYEQYFGPGTRLTVT.